The rows below give T cell receptor beta chains drawn from one sample of a study of blood T cell repertoires in COVID-19. Sequencing used immunoSEQ multiplex PCR; TCRdb keeps in-frame clones, though not all of them. The sample holds around 100,000 clones, 88% seen once. The sequenced sample was peripheral blood. The receptor set was obtained from a human donor in a cohort sampled during active COVID-19. CDR3s include the opening cysteine and the closing phenylalanine or tryptophan. The D gene is left open where the match is weak. Expanded clones are given a class, and other clones once, few, many or no size at all.

>TRBV4-1|TRBD1|TRBJ2-2|NA
CASSQAQGEPDAGELFF
TGCGCCAGCAGCCAAGCTCAGGGGGAACCTGACGCCGGGGAGCTGTTTTTT
>TRBV30|TRBD1|TRBJ1-1|NA
CAWNGQATNTEAFF
TGTGCCTGGAATGGACAGGCTACGAACACTGAAGCTTTCTTT
>TRBV5-6|TRBD2|TRBJ2-3|NA
CASSFLAGRDTQYF
TGTGCCAGCAGCTTTCTAGCGGGGAGGGATACGCAGTATTTT
>TRBV9|TRBD2|TRBJ2-5|few
CASSVGAGGFGETQYF
TGTGCCAGCAGCGTAGGTGCGGGAGGATTCGGGGAGACCCAGTACTTC
>TRBV13|TRBD2|TRBJ2-2|NA
CASSLDLAATGELFF
TGTGCCAGCAGCTTAGATCTAGCGGCCACCGGGGAGCTGTTTTTT
>TRBV5-5|TRBD1|TRBJ2-6|once
CASSPGTGTGVFSGANVLTF
TGTGCCAGCAGCCCGGGAACCGGGACAGGGGTCTTCTCTGGGGCCAACGTCCTGACTTTC
>TRBV5-1|NA|TRBJ1-4|NA
CASRPSGAGEKLFF
TGCGCCAGCAGGCCTTCAGGGGCTGGGGAAAAACTGTTTTTT
>TRBV5-1|NA|TRBJ2-2|NA
CASSSGDPVTGELFF
TGCGCCAGCAGCTCGGGGGACCCGGTCACCGGGGAGCTGTTTTTT
>TRBV2|TRBD2|TRBJ2-1|few
CASSPGGRGADYNEQFF
TGTGCCAGCAGTCCGGGGGGGAGGGGCGCCGACTACAATGAGCAGTTCTTC
>TRBV7-2|TRBD1|TRBJ2-4|NA
CASSASNRGIAKNIQYF
TGTGCCAGCAGCGCTAGCAACAGGGGGATAGCCAAAAACATTCAGTACTTC
>TRBV19|TRBD1|TRBJ1-1|NA
CATRQGARGRTEAFF
TGTGCCACCCGACAGGGGGCGCGGGGGAGGACTGAAGCTTTCTTT
>TRBV7-9|TRBD1|TRBJ1-6|NA
CASSFPRDRGKDNSPLHF
TGTGCCAGCAGCTTTCCCCGGGACAGGGGAAAGGATAATTCACCCCTCCACTTT
>TRBV28|NA|TRBJ2-1|NA
CASSHTVASGQNNEQFF
TGTGCCAGCAGTCATACGGTGGCTAGCGGACAGAACAATGAGCAGTTCTTC
>TRBV11-2|NA|TRBJ1-5|NA
CASSSDRRQPQHF
TGTGCCAGCAGCTCAGACCGGCGGCAGCCCCAGCATTTT
>TRBV6-5|TRBD1|TRBJ1-6|NA
CASRLQGTGGTPLHF
TGTGCCAGCAGGCTCCAGGGGACAGGGGGAACACCCCTCCACTTT
>TRBV5-1|TRBD1|TRBJ2-2|NA
CASSLQGASTGELFF
TGCGCCAGCAGCTTGCAGGGGGCCAGCACCGGGGAGCTGTTTTTT
>TRBV6-4|NA|TRBJ1-1|NA
CASRINRESTEAFF
TGTGCCAGCAGGATTAACAGGGAGAGTACTGAAGCTTTCTTT
>TRBV18|TRBD2|TRBJ2-1|NA
CASSSTGLAGPLSSYNEQFF
TGTGCCAGCTCGTCCACCGGACTAGCGGGGCCTCTTAGCTCCTACAATGAGCAGTTCTTC
>TRBV7-2|TRBD2|TRBJ2-2|NA
CASSSTSGGIGELFF
TGTGCCAGCAGCTCGACTAGCGGGGGGATCGGGGAGCTGTTTTTT
>TRBV29-1|NA|TRBJ2-3|once
CSATRAAGQYF
TGCAGCGCCACCAGGGCTGCAGGGCAGTATTTT
>TRBV5-5|TRBD1|TRBJ2-1|NA
CASSSMTGRVRNEQFF
TGTGCCAGCAGCTCAATGACAGGGCGGGTGAGGAATGAGCAGTTCTTC
>TRBV15|NA|TRBJ1-5|NA
CATSRAGFNQPQHF
TGTGCCACCAGCAGAGCAGGCTTCAATCAGCCCCAGCATTTT